This TCR beta chain was profiled in a study of shared clonotypes between healthy human individuals. Study results and caveats: It was expected that sequencing depth would affect clonotype sharing among donors.

The data were produced by immunoSEQ multiplex PCR, yet TCRdb's version contains in-frame clones alone and is incomplete. The data contain 2.5 million or so clones, more than 80% of them seen just once; the ten biggest clones take up 0.11% to 0.15%. Healthy HIV-negative adults without recent acute infections or vaccinations served as donors. CD4+ cells yielded CD45RA+ naive and CD45RA-negative memory subsets. This clone was recorded only once. Its antigen is still unknown. Germline CDR1 MNHNS, CDR2 SASEGT. Trimming took off 3 bases at V and 0 bases at J, with 12 bases between the two ends. The CDR3 runs to 16 residues.

The sequenced sample consisted of naive CD4+ T cells sorted from blood. As to subset: CD45RA+ positively selected. This chain joins TRBV6-1 and TRBJ1-3, with D perhaps TRBD1 (5 bases). This clonotype was obtained from a young man in good health. The CDR3 protein is CASSDEGHYSGNTIYF. The CDR3, as DNA: TGTGCCAGCAGTGATGAGGGGCACTACTCTGGAAACACCATATATTTT.